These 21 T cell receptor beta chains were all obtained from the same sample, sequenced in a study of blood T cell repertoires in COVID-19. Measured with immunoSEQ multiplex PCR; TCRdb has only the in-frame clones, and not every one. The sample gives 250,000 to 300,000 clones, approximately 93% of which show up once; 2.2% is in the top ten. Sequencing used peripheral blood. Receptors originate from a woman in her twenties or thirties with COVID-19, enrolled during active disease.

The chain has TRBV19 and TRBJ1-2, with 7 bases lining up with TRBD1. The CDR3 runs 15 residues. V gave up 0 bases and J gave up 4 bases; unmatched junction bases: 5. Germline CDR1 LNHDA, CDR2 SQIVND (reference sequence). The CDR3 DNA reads TGTGCCAGTAGTATAGAACAACAGGGGATCTATGGCTACACCTTC. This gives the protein CASSIEQQGIYGYTF. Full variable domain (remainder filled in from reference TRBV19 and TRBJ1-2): DGGITQSPKYLFRKEGQNVTLSCEQNLNHDAMYWYRQDPGQGLRLIYYSQIVNDFQKGDIAEGYSVSREKKESFPLTVTSAQKNPTAFYLCASSIEQQGIYGYTFGSGTRLTVV.

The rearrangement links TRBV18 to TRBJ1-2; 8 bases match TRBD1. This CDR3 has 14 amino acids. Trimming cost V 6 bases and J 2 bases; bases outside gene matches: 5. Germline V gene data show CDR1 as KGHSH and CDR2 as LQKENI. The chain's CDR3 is CASSQDRDNYGYTF. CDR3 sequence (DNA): TGTGCCAGCTCTCAGGACAGGGACAACTATGGCTACACCTTC.

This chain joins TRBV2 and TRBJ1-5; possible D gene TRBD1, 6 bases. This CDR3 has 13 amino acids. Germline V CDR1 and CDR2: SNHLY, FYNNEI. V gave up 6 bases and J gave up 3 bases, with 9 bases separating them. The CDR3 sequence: CASRNRDNQPQHF. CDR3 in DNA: TGTGCCAGCAGAAACAGGGACAATCAGCCCCAGCATTTT.

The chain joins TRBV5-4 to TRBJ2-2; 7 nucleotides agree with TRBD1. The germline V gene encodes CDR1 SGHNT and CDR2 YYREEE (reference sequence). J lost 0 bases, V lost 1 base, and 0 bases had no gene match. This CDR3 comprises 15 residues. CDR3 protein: CASSLTGANTGELFF. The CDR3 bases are TGTGCCAGCAGCTTGACAGGGGCGAACACCGGGGAGCTGTTTTTT. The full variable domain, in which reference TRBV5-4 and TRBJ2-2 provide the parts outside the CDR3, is ETGVTQSPTHLIKTRGQQVTLRCSSQSGHNTVSWYQQALGQGPQFIFQYYREEENGRGNFPPRFSGLQFPNYSSELNVNALELDDSALYLCASSLTGANTGELFFGEGSRLTVL.

In nucleotides, the CDR3 is TGTGCCAGCAGTTTAAGACTAGCGGGAGCCGCAGATTCCTACGAGCAGTACTTC. It is translated as CASSLRLAGAADSYEQYF. The chain links TRBV27 to TRBJ2-7, with 12 bases that match TRBD2. This CDR3 is built from 18 residues. V lost 2 bases, J lost 1 base, and 9 bases stayed unmatched. Germline V gene data show CDR1 as MNHEY and CDR2 as SMNVEV (reference sequence).

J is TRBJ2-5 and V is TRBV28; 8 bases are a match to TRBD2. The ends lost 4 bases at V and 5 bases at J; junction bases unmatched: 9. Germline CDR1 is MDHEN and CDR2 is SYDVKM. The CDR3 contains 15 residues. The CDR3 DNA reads TGTGCCAGCAGTTCCGGGAGCGGGGGCCGCGAGACCCAGTACTTC. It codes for CASSSGSGGRETQYF.

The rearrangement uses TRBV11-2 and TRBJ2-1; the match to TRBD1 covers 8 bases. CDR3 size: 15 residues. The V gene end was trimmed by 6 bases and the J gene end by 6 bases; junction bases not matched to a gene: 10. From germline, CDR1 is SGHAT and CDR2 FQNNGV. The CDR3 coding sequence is TGTGCCAGCAGGAGAGGGACAGGAGGATTCAATGAGCAGTTCTTC. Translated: CASRRGTGGFNEQFF.

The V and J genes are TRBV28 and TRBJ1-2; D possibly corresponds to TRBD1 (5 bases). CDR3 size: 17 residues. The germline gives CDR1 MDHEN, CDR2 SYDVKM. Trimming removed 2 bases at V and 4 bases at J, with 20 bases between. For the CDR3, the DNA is TGTGCCAGCAGTTTAGAAGGCGGGACCCGATTAACCTATGGCTACACCTTC. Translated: CASSLEGGTRLTYGYTF.

For the CDR3, the DNA is TGTGCCAGCAGCTCCCCGGGCACCGGGGAGCTGTTTTTT. This encodes CASSSPGTGELFF. This chain links TRBV7-9 with TRBJ2-2, with D hard to call. CDR1 SEHNR and CDR2 FQNEAQ come from the germline V gene (reference sequence). Between the trimmed V and J ends, which lost 4 bases and 4 bases, there was a span of 7 bases. This CDR3 region has 13 residues.

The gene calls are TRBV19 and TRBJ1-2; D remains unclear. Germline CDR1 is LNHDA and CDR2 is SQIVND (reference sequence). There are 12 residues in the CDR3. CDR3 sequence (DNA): TGTGGAACGAGGCAGGAGGTCTATGGCTACACCTTC. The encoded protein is CGTRQEVYGYTF.

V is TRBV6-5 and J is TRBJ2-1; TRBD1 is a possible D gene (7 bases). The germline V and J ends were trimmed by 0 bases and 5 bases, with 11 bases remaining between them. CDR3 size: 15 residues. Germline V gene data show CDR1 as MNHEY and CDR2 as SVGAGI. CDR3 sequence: CASSYSTRGHNEQFF. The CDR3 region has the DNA TGTGCCAGCAGTTACTCGACTAGGGGGCACAATGAGCAGTTCTTC.

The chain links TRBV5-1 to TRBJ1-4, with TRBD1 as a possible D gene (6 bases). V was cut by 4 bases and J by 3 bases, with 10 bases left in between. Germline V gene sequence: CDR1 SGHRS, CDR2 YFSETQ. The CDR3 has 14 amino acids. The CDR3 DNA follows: TGCGCCAGCAGCAACGGGGGGCCTAATGAAAAACTGTTTTTT. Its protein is CASSNGGPNEKLFF.

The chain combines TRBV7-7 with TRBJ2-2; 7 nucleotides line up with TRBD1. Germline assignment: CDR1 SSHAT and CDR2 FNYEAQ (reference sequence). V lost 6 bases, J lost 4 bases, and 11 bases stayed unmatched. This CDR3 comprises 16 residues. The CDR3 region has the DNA TGTGCCAGCAGTAATCGACAGGGAGAGGGCACCGGGGAGCTGTTTTTT. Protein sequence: CASSNRQGEGTGELFF.

The CDR3 region has the DNA TGTGCTAGTGGATACGACAGGGGGGACACCGGGGAGCTGTTTTTT. This codes for CASGYDRGDTGELFF. The J gene is TRBJ2-2, the V gene TRBV12-5; TRBD1 matches 9 bases. CDR1 is LGHNT and CDR2 is FRNRAP in the germline V gene. The length of the CDR3 is 15 residues. V trimming: 6 bases; J trimming: 3 bases; junction bases outside the gene matches: 5.

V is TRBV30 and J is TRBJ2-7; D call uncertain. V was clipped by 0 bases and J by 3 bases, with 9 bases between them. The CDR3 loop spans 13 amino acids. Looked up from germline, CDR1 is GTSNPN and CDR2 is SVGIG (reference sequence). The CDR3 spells CAWSVQHNYEQYF. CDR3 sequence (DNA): TGTGCCTGGAGTGTACAACATAACTACGAGCAGTACTTC.

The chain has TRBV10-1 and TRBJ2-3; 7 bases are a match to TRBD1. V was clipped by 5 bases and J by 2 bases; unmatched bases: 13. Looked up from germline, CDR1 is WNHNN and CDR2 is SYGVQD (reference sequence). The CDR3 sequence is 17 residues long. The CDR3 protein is CASSLSQGSRYTDTQYF. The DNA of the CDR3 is TGCGCCAGCAGTCTCTCACAGGGGTCAAGATACACAGATACGCAGTATTTT.

CDR3 DNA sequence: TGTGCCAGCAGTCCGAGCCTGGGACAGAACTATGGCTACACCTTC. Amino acids: CASSPSLGQNYGYTF. The chain recombines TRBV28 with TRBJ1-2; TRBD1 matches 7 bases. Germline values: CDR1 MDHEN, CDR2 SYDVKM. J lost 2 bases, V lost 5 bases, and 8 bases had no gene match. The CDR3 loop spans 15 amino acids.

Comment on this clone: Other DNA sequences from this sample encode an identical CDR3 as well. CDR3 coding DNA: TGTGCCAGCAGTGACTCTAGCGGGAGCTACAATGAGCAGTTCTTC. This gives the protein CASSDSSGSYNEQFF. This rearrangement joins TRBV6-4 to TRBJ2-1; 9 bases line up with TRBD2. Germline assignment: CDR1 MRHNA and CDR2 SNTAGT. This CDR3 is built from 15 residues. The trim removed 0 bases at V and 3 bases at J, leaving 0 bases unmatched.

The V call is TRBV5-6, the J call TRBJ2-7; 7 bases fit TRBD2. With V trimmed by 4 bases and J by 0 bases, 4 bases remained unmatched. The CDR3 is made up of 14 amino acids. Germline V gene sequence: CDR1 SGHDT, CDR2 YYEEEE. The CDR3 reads CASSRSGTSYEQYF. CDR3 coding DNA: TGTGCCAGCAGCAGGAGCGGGACCTCCTACGAGCAGTACTTC. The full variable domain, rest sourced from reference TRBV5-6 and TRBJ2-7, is DAGVTQSPTHLIKTRGQQVTLRCSPKSGHDTVSWYQQALGQGPQFIFQYYEEEERQRGNFPDRFSGHQFPNYSSELNVNALLLGDSALYLCASSRSGTSYEQYFGPGTRLTVT.

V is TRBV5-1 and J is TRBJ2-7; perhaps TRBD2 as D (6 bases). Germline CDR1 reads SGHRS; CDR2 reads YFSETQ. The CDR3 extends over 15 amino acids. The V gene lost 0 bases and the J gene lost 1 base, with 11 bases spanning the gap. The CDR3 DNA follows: TGCGCCAGCAGCTTGGTGCCAGGAGGGTCCTACGAGCAGTACTTC. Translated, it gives CASSLVPGGSYEQYF. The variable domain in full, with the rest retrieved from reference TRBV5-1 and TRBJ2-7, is KAGVTQTPRYLIKTRGQQVTLSCSPISGHRSVSWYQQTPGQGLQFLFEYFSETQRNKGNFPGRFSGRQFSNSRSEMNVSTLELGDSALYLCASSLVPGGSYEQYFGPGTRLTVT.

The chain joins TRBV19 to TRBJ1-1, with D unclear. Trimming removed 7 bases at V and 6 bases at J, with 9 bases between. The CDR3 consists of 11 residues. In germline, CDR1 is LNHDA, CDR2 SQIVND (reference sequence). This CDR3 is CASIFLSEAFF. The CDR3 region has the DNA TGTGCCAGTATCTTTCTCTCTGAAGCTTTCTTT.